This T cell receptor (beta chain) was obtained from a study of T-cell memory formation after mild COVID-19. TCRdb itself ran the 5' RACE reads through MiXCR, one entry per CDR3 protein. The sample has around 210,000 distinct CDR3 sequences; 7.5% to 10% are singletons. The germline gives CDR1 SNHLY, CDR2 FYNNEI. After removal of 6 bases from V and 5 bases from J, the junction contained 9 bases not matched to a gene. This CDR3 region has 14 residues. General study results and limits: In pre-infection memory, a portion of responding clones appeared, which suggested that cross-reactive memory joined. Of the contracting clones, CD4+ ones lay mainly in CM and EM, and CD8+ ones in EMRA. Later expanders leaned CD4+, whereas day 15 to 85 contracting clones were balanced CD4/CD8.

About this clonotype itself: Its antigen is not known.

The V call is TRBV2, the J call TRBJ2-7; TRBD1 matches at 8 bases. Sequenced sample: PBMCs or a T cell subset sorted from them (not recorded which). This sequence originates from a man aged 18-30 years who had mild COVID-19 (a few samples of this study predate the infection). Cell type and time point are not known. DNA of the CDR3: TGTGCCAGCAGGAAGGACAGGGACGGTCACGAGCAGTACTTC. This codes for CASRKDRDGHEQYF.